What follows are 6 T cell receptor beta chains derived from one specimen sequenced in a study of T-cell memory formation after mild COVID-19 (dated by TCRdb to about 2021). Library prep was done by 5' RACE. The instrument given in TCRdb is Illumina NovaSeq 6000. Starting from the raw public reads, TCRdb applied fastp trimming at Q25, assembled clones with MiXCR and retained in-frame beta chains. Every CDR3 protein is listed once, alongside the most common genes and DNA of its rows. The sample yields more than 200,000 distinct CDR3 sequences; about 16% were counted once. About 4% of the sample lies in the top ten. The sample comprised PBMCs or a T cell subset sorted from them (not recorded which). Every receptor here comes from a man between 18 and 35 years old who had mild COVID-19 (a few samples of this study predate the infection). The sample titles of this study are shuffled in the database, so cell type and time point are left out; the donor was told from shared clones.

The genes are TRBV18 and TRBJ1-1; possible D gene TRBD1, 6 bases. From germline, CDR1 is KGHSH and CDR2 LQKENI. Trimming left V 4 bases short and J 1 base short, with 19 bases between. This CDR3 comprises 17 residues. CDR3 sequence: CASSLLAGGPWNTEAFF. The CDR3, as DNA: TGTGCCAGCTCACTCCTCGCCGGGGGCCCATGGAACACTGAAGCTTTCTTT.

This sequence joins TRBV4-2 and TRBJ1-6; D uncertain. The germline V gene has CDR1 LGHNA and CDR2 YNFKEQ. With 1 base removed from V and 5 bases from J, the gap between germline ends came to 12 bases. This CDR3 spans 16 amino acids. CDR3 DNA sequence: TGTGCCAGCAGCCAAGGGCGTAGGACTGATAATTCACCCCTCCACTTT. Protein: CASSQGRRTDNSPLHF.

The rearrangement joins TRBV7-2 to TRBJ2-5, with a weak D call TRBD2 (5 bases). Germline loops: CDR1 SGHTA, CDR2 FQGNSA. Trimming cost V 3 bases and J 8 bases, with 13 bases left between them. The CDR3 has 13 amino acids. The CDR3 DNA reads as TGTGCCAGCAGCTTGAGTAGGGAGAGAACCCAGTACTTC. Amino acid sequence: CASSLSRERTQYF.

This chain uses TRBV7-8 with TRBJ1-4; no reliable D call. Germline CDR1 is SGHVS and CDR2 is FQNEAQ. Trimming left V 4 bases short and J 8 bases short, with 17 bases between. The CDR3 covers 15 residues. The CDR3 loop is CASSSLSALGEKLFF. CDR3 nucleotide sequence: TGTGCCAGCAGCTCGCTGTCAGCACTGGGGGAAAAACTGTTTTTT.

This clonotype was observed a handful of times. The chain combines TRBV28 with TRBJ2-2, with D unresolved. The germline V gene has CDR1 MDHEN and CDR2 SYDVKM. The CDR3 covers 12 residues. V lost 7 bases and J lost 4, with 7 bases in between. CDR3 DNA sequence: TGTGCCAGCACTTACGGCACCGGGGAGCTGTTTTTT. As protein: CASTYGTGELFF.

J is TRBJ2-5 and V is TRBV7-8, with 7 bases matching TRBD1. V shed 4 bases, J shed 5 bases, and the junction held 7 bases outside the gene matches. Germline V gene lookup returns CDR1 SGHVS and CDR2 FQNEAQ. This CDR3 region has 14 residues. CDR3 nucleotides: TGTGCCAGCAGCTCCGAGGACAGGTTGGAGACCCAGTACTTC. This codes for CASSSEDRLETQYF.